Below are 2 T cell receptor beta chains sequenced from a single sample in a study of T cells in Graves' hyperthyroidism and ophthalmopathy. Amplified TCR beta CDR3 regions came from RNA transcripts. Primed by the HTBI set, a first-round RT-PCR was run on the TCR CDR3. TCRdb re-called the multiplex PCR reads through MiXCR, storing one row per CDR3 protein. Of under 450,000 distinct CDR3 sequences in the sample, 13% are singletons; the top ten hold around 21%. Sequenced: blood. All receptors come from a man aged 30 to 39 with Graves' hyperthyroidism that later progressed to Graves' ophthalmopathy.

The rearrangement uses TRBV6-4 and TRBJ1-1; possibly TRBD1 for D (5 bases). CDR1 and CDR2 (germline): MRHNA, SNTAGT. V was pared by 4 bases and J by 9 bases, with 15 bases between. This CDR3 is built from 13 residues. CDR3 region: CASSVRDGGQAFF. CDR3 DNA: TGTGCCAGCAGTGTCCGGGACGGAGGGCAAGCTTTCTTT.

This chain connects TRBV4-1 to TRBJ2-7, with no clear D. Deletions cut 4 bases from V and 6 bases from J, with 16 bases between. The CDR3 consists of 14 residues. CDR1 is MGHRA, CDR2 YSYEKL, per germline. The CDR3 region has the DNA TGCGCCAGCAGCCGGGAAGGGAACGCTTTCGAGCAGTACTTC. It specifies CASSREGNAFEQYF.